The entry that follows covers one T cell receptor beta chain sequence. The entry originates in a study of OX40 agonist ivuxolimab in advanced cancers. Germline lookup yields CDR1 SGHAT and CDR2 FQNNGV. This CDR3 spans 17 amino acids. The trim removed 6 bases at V and 8 bases at J, leaving 11 bases unmatched. Some clones are missing from TCRdb's copy, which holds only in-frame ones; the method was immunoSEQ multiplex PCR. This sample has approximately 50,000 clones; about 83% occur once, and the top ten carry about 0.65%. The sample in question was CD4+ or CD8+ T cells sorted from blood, obtained in a trial of the OX40 agonist ivuxolimab. This receptor was identified in an adult with an advanced solid tumor such as melanoma, head and neck, liver or kidney cancer. The chain carries TRBV11-2 and TRBJ2-1, with 15 bases lining up with TRBD2. The CDR3 sequence: CASRLGLAGGPLDEQFF. In DNA form, the CDR3 reads TGTGCCAGCAGGCTTGGACTAGCGGGGGGGCCGTTGGATGAGCAGTTCTTC.